Listed below are T cell receptor beta chains from one sample, sequenced in a study of cytomegalovirus exposure and HLA in healthy donors. Repertoires were generated with immunoSEQ multiplex PCR, while TCRdb's copy carries only in-frame clones and drops some. The sample includes 160,000 or so clones, around four fifths of them seen just once. Material for sequencing was PBMCs. The receptors derive from a woman younger than 35 in good health and CMV-seronegative. Each CDR3 is given with its conserved first and last residue. D genes are given only for firm matches. Some rows mark clone size as missing; the rest say once, few, many or name a class of expanded clone.

TRBD1,few,TRBJ1-1,TRBV9,TGTGCCAGCAGCATTGGGACAGTATACACTGAAGCTTTCTTT,CASSIGTVYTEAFF
-,-,TRBJ2-3,TRBV2,TGTGCCAGCAGTGAATTCGGTAGCACAGATACGCAGTATTTT,CASSEFGSTDTQYF
-,-,TRBJ2-7,TRBV4-1,TGCGCCAGCAGCCAAGAATGGACTGCCTACGAGCAGTACTTC,CASSQEWTAYEQYF
-,-,TRBJ1-1,TRBV18,TGTGCCAGCTCGCCTCAGGCGAACACTGAAGCTTTCTTT,CASSPQANTEAFF
TRBD1,-,TRBJ1-4,TRBV11-2,TGTGCCAGCAGCTTAGCTGGCAGGGGGTTTGTTGAAAAACTGTTTTTT,CASSLAGRGFVEKLFF
-,-,TRBJ1-5,TRBV19,TGTGCCAGTAGTATAAGAGATAGCAATCAGCCCCAGCATTTT,CASSIRDSNQPQHF
TRBD1,-,TRBJ1-1,TRBV5-1,TGCGCCAGCAGCATGGGACAGGGAAGACGGAACACTGAAGCTTTCTTT,CASSMGQGRRNTEAFF
-,-,TRBJ1-1,TRBV19,TGTGCCAGTAGTATCGGGGGGCCGGTGAACACTGAAGCTTTCTTT,CASSIGGPVNTEAFF
TRBD2,once,TRBJ2-2,TRBV11-1,TGTGCCAGCAGTCTTGGACTAGCCGGGGAGCTGTTTTTT,CASSLGLAGELFF
TRBD2,-,TRBJ2-5,TRBV7-2,TGTGCCAGCAGCCTCAGACTAGCGGGGGTTCAAGAGACCCAGTACTTC,CASSLRLAGVQETQYF
TRBD1,once,TRBJ1-4,TRBV28,TGTGCCAGCAGTAAACAGGGGGCCGGTGAAAAACTGTTTTTT,CASSKQGAGEKLFF
-,-,TRBJ1-5,TRBV28,TGTGCCAGCAGTTTGTGGGCACAGGGCGGACAGCCCCAGCATTTT,CASSLWAQGGQPQHF
-,-,TRBJ1-3,TRBV19,TGTGCCAGTAGCGTCTCTGGAAACACCATATATTTT,CASSVSGNTIYF
TRBD1,-,TRBJ2-1,TRBV7-9,TGTGCCAGCAGCGCCTGGGACAGCAACAATGAGCAGTTCTTC,CASSAWDSNNEQFF
-,few,TRBJ1-5,TRBV6-1,TGTGCCAGCAGTGAAGGTTTAGAGGGAGGACAGCCCCAGCATTTT,CASSEGLEGGQPQHF
TRBD2,few,TRBJ2-1,TRBV7-8,TGTGCCAGCAGCTTGCCTCTCAGACTAGCGGGGGCCAGGAATGAGCAGTTCTTC,CASSLPLRLAGARNEQFF
TRBD1,-,TRBJ2-7,TRBV5-8,TGTGCCAGCAGCTCCTCCGGGACAGGGATCTACGAGCAGTACTTC,CASSSSGTGIYEQYF
-,-,TRBJ1-2,TRBV28,TGTGCCAGCAGTTTCTTTTCGGACTATGGCTACACCTTC,CASSFFSDYGYTF
TRBD1,-,TRBJ1-2,TRBV6-5,TGTGCCAGCAGTTCTTCAGGGGGCGGACGTGGGGGCTACACCTTC,CASSSSGGGRGGYTF
-,-,TRBJ2-3,TRBV15,TGTGCCACCAGCAGAAGGCACAGGTACACAGATACGCAGTATTTT,CATSRRHRYTDTQYF
-,-,TRBJ1-3,TRBV27,TGTGCCAGCAGTTTATCCCAGGGGACCTCTGGAAACACCATATATTTT,CASSLSQGTSGNTIYF
TRBD1,-,TRBJ1-4,TRBV5-1,TGCGCCAGCAGCATTACTTGGACAGGGAGAGATGAAAAACTGTTTTTT,CASSITWTGRDEKLFF
TRBD2,-,TRBJ2-5,TRBV2,TGTGCCAGCAGTGAAAACCGGCTAGCGGGACAAGAGACCCAGTACTTC,CASSENRLAGQETQYF
TRBD1,-,TRBJ1-2,TRBV11-2,TGTGCCAGCAGCCCACAGACAGGGGGTGGGGGCTATGGCTACACCTTC,CASSPQTGGGGYGYTF
-,once,TRBJ1-3,TRBV10-1,TGCGCCAGCCGGAGAAACTCTGGAAACACCATATATTTT,CASRRNSGNTIYF
-,-,TRBJ1-5,TRBV6-1,TGTGCCAGCAGTGGCCAGGGTAGCCAGCCCCAGCATTTT,CASSGQGSQPQHF
-,-,TRBJ1-2,TRBV6-6,TGTGCCAGCAGTTCCGGACATATGCGGCACTATGGCTACACCTTC,CASSSGHMRHYGYTF
TRBD1,-,TRBJ1-1,TRBV19,TGTGCCAGTAGTATCCAAGGGGGCATTCAAGGCACTGAAGCTTTCTTT,CASSIQGGIQGTEAFF
-,-,TRBJ1-3,TRBV5-4,TGTGCCAGCAGCTTGGCGTCGGAGGGGATCTCTGGAAACACCATATATTTT,CASSLASEGISGNTIYF
TRBD1,few,TRBJ2-7,TRBV19,TGTGCCAGTTCTACGGGACAGGGAGCCGGGGGCGAGCAGTACTTC,CASSTGQGAGGEQYF
TRBD1,few,TRBJ1-2,TRBV5-4,TGTGCCAGCAGCCCGGGGACAGGAGCTACCTATGGCTACACCTTC,CASSPGTGATYGYTF
-,-,TRBJ1-1,TRBV13,TGTGCCAGCAGCTTACCGAGGGGAGGGACTGAAGCTTTCTTT,CASSLPRGGTEAFF